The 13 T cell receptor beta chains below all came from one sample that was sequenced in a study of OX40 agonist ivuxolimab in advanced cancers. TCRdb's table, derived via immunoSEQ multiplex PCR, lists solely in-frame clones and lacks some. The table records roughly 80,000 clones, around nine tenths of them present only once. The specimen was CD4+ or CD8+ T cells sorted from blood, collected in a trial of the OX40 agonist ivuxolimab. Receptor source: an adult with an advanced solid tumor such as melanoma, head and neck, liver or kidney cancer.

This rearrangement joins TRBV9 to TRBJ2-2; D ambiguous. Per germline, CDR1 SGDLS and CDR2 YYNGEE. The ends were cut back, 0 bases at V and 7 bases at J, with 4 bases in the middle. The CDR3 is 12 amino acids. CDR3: CASSVDIGELFF. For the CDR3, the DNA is TGTGCCAGCAGCGTAGATATCGGGGAGCTGTTTTTT.

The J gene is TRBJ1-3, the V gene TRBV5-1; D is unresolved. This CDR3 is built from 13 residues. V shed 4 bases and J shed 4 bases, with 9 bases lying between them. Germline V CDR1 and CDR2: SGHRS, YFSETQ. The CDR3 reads CASSIGWGNTIYF. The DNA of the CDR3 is TGCGCCAGCAGCATAGGCTGGGGAAACACCATATATTTT. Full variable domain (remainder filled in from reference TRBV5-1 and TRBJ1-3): KAGVTQTPRYLIKTRGQQVTLSCSPISGHRSVSWYQQTPGQGLQFLFEYFSETQRNKGNFPGRFSGRQFSNSRSEMNVSTLELGDSALYLCASSIGWGNTIYFGEGSWLTVV.

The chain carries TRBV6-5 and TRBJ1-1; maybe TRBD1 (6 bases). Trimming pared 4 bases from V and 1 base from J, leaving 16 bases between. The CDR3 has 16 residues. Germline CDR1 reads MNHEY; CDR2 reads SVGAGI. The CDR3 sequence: CASSSSRRGQNTEAFF. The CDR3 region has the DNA TGTGCCAGCAGTTCATCGAGAAGGGGACAGAACACTGAAGCTTTCTTT.

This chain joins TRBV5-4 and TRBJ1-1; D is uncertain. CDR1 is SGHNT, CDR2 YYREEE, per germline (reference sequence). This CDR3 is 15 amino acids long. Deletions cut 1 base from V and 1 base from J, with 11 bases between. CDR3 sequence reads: CASSLPSVSNTEAFF. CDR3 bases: TGTGCCAGCAGCTTGCCGAGTGTTTCGAACACTGAAGCTTTCTTT. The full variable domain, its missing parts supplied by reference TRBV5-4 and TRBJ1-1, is ETGVTQSPTHLIKTRGQQVTLRCSSQSGHNTVSWYQQALGQGPQFIFQYYREEENGRGNFPPRFSGLQFPNYSSELNVNALELDDSALYLCASSLPSVSNTEAFFGQGTRLTVV.

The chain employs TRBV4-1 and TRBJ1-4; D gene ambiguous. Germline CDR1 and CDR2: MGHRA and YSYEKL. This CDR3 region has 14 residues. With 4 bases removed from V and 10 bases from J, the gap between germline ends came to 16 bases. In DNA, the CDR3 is TGCGCCAGCAGCCCACTTGTTTACACGGGAAAACTGTTTTTT. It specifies CASSPLVYTGKLFF.

CDR3 sequence (DNA): TGCGCCAGCAGCACAGGGCCCAATGAAAAACTGTTTTTT. Residues: CASSTGPNEKLFF. The rearrangement links TRBV5-1 to TRBJ1-4, with a weak D call TRBD1 (6 bases). The length of the CDR3 is 13 residues. Trimming took off 4 bases at V and 5 bases at J, with 9 bases between the two ends. Germline V gives CDR1 SGHRS, CDR2 YFSETQ. Based on the CDR3 plus reference TRBV5-1 and TRBJ1-4, the full variable domain is KAGVTQTPRYLIKTRGQQVTLSCSPISGHRSVSWYQQTPGQGLQFLFEYFSETQRNKGNFPGRFSGRQFSNSRSEMNVSTLELGDSALYLCASSTGPNEKLFFGSGTQLSVL.

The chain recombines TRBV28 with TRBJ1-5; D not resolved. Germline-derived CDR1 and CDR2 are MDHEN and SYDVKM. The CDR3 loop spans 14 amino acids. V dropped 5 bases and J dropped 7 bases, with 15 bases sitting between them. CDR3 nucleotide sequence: TGTGCCAGCAGTCGCATTGAATCCGGGCAGCCCCAGCATTTT. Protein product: CASSRIESGQPQHF. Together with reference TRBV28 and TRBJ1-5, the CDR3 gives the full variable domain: DVKVTQSSRYLVKRTGEKVFLECVQDMDHENMFWYRQDPGLGLRLIYFSYDVKMKEKGDIPEGYSVSREKKERFSLILESASTNQTSMYLCASSRIESGQPQHFGDGTRLSIL.

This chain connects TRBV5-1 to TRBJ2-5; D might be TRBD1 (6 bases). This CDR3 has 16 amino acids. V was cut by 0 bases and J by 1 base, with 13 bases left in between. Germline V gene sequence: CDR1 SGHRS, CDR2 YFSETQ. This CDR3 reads CASSLEGRGIQETQYF. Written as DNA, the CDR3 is TGCGCCAGCAGCTTGGAGGGCAGGGGTATCCAAGAGACCCAGTACTTC.

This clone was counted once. The CDR3 is CASSLSGPHQPQHF. Written as DNA, the CDR3 is TGTGCCAGCAGTTTAAGTGGGCCCCATCAGCCCCAGCATTTT. V is TRBV27 and J is TRBJ1-5, with D unclear. The CDR3 covers 14 residues. The germline V gene has CDR1 MNHEY and CDR2 SMNVEV (reference sequence). The germline V and J ends were trimmed by 2 bases and 5 bases, with 10 bases remaining between them.

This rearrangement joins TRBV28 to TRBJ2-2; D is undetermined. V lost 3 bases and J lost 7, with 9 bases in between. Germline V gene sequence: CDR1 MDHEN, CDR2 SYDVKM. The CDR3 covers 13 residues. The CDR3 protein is CASSFPLYGELFF. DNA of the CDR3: TGTGCCAGCAGTTTTCCTCTTTACGGGGAGCTGTTTTTT.

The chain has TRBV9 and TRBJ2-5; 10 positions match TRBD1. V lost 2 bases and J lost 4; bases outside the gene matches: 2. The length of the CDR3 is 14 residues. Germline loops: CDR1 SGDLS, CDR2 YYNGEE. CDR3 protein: CASSVRQGAETQYF. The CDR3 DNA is TGTGCCAGCAGCGTTCGACAGGGGGCAGAGACCCAGTACTTC.

The CDR3 region is CASSKQGAANEKLFF. Here the CDR3 DNA reads TGTGCCAGCAGTAAGCAAGGCGCAGCTAATGAAAAACTGTTTTTT. The chain links TRBV28 to TRBJ1-4; unclear D gene. The CDR3 is made up of 15 amino acids. Germline CDR1 and CDR2: MDHEN and SYDVKM. Trimming shortened V by 5 bases and J by 3 bases, and 13 bases separated the two germline ends.

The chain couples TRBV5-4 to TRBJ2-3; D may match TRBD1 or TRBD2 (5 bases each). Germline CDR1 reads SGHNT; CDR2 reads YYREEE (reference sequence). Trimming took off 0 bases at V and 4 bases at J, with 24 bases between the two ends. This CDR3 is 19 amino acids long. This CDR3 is CASSLVTLRGTSRPDTQYF. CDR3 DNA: TGTGCCAGCAGCTTGGTTACCCTCCGGGGCACTTCGCGGCCAGATACGCAGTATTTT. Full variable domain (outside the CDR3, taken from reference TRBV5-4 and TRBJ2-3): ETGVTQSPTHLIKTRGQQVTLRCSSQSGHNTVSWYQQALGQGPQFIFQYYREEENGRGNFPPRFSGLQFPNYSSELNVNALELDDSALYLCASSLVTLRGTSRPDTQYFGPGTRLTVL.